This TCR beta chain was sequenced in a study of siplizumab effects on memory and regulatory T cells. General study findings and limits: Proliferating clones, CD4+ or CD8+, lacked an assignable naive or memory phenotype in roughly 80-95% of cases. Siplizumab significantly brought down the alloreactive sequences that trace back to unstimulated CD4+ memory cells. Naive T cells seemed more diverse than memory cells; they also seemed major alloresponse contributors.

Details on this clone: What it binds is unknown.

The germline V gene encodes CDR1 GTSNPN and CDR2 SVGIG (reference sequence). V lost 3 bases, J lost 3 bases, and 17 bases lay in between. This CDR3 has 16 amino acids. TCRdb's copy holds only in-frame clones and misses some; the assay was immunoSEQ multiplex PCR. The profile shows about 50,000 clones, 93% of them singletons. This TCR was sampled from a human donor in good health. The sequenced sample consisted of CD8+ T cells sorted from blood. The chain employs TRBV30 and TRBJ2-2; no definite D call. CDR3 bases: TGTGCCTGGAGGGAAAGGGCAGGTGGCGACACCGGGGAGCTGTTTTTT. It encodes CAWRERAGGDTGELFF.